The 13 T cell receptor beta chains below all came from one sample that was sequenced in a study of Ad26.COV2.S vaccination and SARS-CoV-2 variants. Treatment in this sample: some 20 received Ad26.COV2.S at low or high dose, single or two shots; 5 received placebo; per-sample allocation not given. Specimens were obtained on day 63 following the first vaccine or placebo injection. TCRdb's copy holds only in-frame clones and misses some; the assay was immunoSEQ multiplex PCR. The sample lists some 480,000 clones; around nine tenths were seen once. Here the sequenced sample was peripheral blood, taken in a trial of Ad26.COV2.S vaccine versus placebo. These receptors all stem from a person between 18 and 65 years old who received the Ad26.COV2.S COVID-19 vaccine or a placebo.

The chain links TRBV4-3 to TRBJ2-7, with D maybe TRBD1 (5 bases). Trimming took off 1 base at V and 4 bases at J, with 14 bases between the two ends. Germline CDR1 and CDR2: LGHNA and YSLEER. The CDR3 has 15 residues. The CDR3 sequence: CASSQGAGGAYEQYF. As DNA, the CDR3 is TGCGCCAGCAGCCAAGGGGCAGGTGGGGCTTACGAGCAGTACTTC.

This chain uses TRBV21-1 with TRBJ2-5; the table names TRBD2, a call not compared with the DNA. TRBV21-1 is deemed a pseudogene. This CDR3 spans 18 amino acids. The CDR3 is CASSKDYQSGGLKETQYF. The CDR3 coding sequence is TGTGCCAGCAGCAAAGACTACCAGTCGGGGGGGCTTAAAGAGACCCAGTACTTC.

V and J are TRBV7-3 and TRBJ2-1; D unresolved. The germline gives CDR1 SGHTA, CDR2 FQGTGA. CDR3 length: 13 residues. V lost 5 bases to trimming and J lost 0 bases, with 5 bases between them. This CDR3 is CASSPDSYNEQFF. In nucleotides, the CDR3 is TGTGCCAGCAGCCCCGACTCCTACAATGAGCAGTTCTTC.

The chain combines TRBV30 with TRBJ1-5, with D possibly TRBD1 on 6 matching bases. Trimming stripped 0 bases from V and 6 bases from J, with 6 bases between. The CDR3 is 12 amino acids. Germline V gene sequence: CDR1 GTSNPN, CDR2 SVGIG (reference sequence). CDR3 loop: CAWSVQGQPQHF. In nucleotides, the CDR3 is TGTGCCTGGAGTGTACAGGGTCAGCCCCAGCATTTT.

The chain carries TRBV18 and TRBJ2-2; 9 bases are shared with TRBD1. The CDR3 is made up of 17 amino acids. V lost 5 bases, J lost 4 bases, and 11 bases stayed unmatched. Germline CDR1 reads KGHSH; CDR2 reads LQKENI. CDR3 coding DNA: TGTGCCAGCTCAATCTCCGGGACAGGGAGTAGCACCGGGGAGCTGTTTTTT. This gives the protein CASSISGTGSSTGELFF.

The rearrangement joins TRBV28 to TRBJ1-1; TRBD1 is a possible D gene (6 bases). The CDR3 covers 12 residues. Trimming left V 1 base short and J 10 bases short, with 10 bases between. Germline V gene lookup returns CDR1 MDHEN and CDR2 SYDVKM. The CDR3 bases are TGTGCCAGCAGTTTATTGGGGGGCCGAGCTTTCTTT. As protein: CASSLLGGRAFF.

The V gene is TRBV19, the J gene TRBJ1-5, with a tentative D call TRBD1 (5 bases). CDR1 is LNHDA and CDR2 is SQIVND in the germline V gene (reference sequence). Between the trimmed V and J ends, which lost 4 bases and 3 bases, there was a span of 7 bases. The CDR3 spans 13 residues. CDR3 region: CASSRGDNQPQHF. CDR3 nucleotide sequence: TGTGCCAGTAGTAGAGGGGACAATCAGCCCCAGCATTTT.

V is TRBV9 and J is TRBJ1-4, with a weak D call TRBD1 (6 bases). Germline CDR1 SGDLS, CDR2 YYNGEE. The germline V and J ends were trimmed by 0 bases and 3 bases, with 15 bases remaining between them. The CDR3 is made up of 17 amino acids. The CDR3 sequence is CASSVDPPGGSNEKLFF. The CDR3 coding sequence is TGTGCCAGCAGCGTAGACCCCCCCGGGGGCTCTAATGAAAAACTGTTTTTT. The complete variable domain, with remaining parts taken from reference TRBV9 and TRBJ1-4, reads DSGVTQTPKHLITATGQRVTLRCSPRSGDLSVYWYQQSLDQGLQFLIQYYNGEERAKGNILERFSAQQFPDLHSELNLSSLELGDSALYFCASSVDPPGGSNEKLFFGSGTQLSVL.

This clone was counted only a few times. J is TRBJ2-3 and V is TRBV6-4, with D unresolved. The V gene's germline CDR1 is MRHNA and CDR2 SNTAGT. V lost 2 bases and J 2 bases, leaving 8 bases between the germline ends. CDR3 length equals 14 residues. The CDR3 DNA reads TGTGCCAGCAGTGACGACGGGTCCACAGATACGCAGTATTTT. This sequence encodes CASSDDGSTDTQYF.

The V call is TRBV28, the J call TRBJ2-2; TRBD2 aligns across 7 bases. This CDR3 region has 13 residues. V lost 11 bases to trimming and J lost 6 bases; unmatched junction nucleotides: 9. CDR1 and CDR2 (germline): MDHEN, SYDVKM. The CDR3 DNA is TGTGCCCCATCGACTAGCTTCCCCGGGGAGCTGTTTTTT. Amino acids: CAPSTSFPGELFF.

This chain links TRBV5-1 with TRBJ1-2; tentative D call: TRBD1 (6 bases). The CDR3 has 15 residues. V lost 1 base, J lost 3 bases, and 13 bases lay in between. In germline, CDR1 is SGHRS, CDR2 YFSETQ. CDR3 region: CASSLTPQGYYGYTF. The CDR3 DNA is TGCGCCAGCAGCTTGACCCCACAGGGCTACTATGGCTACACCTTC.

V usage is TRBV29-1 and J usage is TRBJ2-7, with unresolved D. V lost 6 bases to trimming and J lost 6 bases, with 15 bases between them. Germline assignment: CDR1 SQVTM and CDR2 ANQGSEA. The CDR3 runs to 12 residues. The CDR3 bases are TGCAGCGTCGCCCTGGCAACGAGCGAGCAGTACTTC. It specifies CSVALATSEQYF.

J is TRBJ1-2 and V is TRBV30; unclear D gene. The CDR3 consists of 13 residues. Trimming removed 2 bases at V and 6 bases at J, with 13 bases between. The germline CDR1 and CDR2 sequences are GTSNPN and SVGIG (reference sequence). CDR3 in DNA: TGTGCCTGGAGTCCCGGGCTAACTGATGGCTACACCTTC. It codes for CAWSPGLTDGYTF.